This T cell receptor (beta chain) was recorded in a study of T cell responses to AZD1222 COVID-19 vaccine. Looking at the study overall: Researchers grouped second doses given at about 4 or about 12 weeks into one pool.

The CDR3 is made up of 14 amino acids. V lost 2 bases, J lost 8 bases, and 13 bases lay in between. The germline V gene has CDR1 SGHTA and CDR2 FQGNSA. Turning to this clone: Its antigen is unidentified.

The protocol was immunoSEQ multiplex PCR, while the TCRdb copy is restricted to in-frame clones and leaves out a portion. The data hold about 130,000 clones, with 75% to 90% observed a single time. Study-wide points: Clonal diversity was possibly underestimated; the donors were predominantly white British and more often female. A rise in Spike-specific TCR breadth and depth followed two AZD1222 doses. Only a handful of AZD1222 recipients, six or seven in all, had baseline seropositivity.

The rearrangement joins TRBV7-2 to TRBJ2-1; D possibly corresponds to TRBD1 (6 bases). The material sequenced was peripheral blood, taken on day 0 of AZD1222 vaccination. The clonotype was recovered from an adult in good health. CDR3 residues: CASSLYSGADEQFF. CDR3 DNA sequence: TGTGCCAGCAGCTTATACTCAGGGGCGGATGAGCAGTTCTTC.